A selection of T cell receptor beta chains follows, all from one sample in a study of regulatory T cells in long-lasting Graves disease. TCRdb reprocessed the multiplex PCR reads via MiXCR and lists one record per CDR3 protein. The sample includes 350,000 to 500,000 distinct CDR3 sequences, 20% to 25% of them seen just once. This specimen was peripheral blood mononuclear cells (PBMCs), taken when the disease was refractory, from a patient treated with antithyroid drugs. These receptors originate from a female donor with Graves disease. Each CDR3 is given with its conserved first and last residue. D genes are given only for firm matches. Expanded clones are given a class, and other clones once, few, many or no size at all.

V: TRBV7-3
J: TRBJ2-6
size: .
D: .
DNA: TGTGCCAGCGGGGGGACAGGGGCCAACGTCCTGACTTTC
CDR3: CASGGTGANVLTF

V: TRBV18
J: TRBJ2-5
size: many
D: TRBD2
DNA: TGTGCCAGCTCCGGACTAGCGGAGACCCAGTACTTC
CDR3: CASSGLAETQYF

V: TRBV11-3
J: TRBJ2-3
size: .
D: .
DNA: TGTGCCAGCAGCGACTGGACAGCAACAGATACGCAGTATTTT
CDR3: CASSDWTATDTQYF

V: TRBV6-1
J: TRBJ2-7
size: many
D: .
DNA: TGTGCCAGCAGCCCTACAGGGGGGGCCTACGAGCAGTACTTC
CDR3: CASSPTGGAYEQYF

V: TRBV5-1
J: TRBJ2-5
size: few
D: .
DNA: TGCGCCAGCAGCTTGAGGGCACCACGAGAGACCCAGTACTTC
CDR3: CASSLRAPRETQYF

V: TRBV4-1
J: TRBJ1-2
size: .
D: .
DNA: TGCGCCAGCAGCCAAGTCCTGGAAAACTATGGCTACACCTTC
CDR3: CASSQVLENYGYTF

V: TRBV27
J: TRBJ1-4
size: many
D: .
DNA: TGTGCCAGCAGTTTATCGACACGTTCGGGGGAAAAACTGTTTTTT
CDR3: CASSLSTRSGEKLFF

V: TRBV28
J: TRBJ1-1
size: medium-sized
D: .
DNA: TGTGCCAGCAGCTCCGAAATGAACACTGAAGCTTTCTTT
CDR3: CASSSEMNTEAFF

V: TRBV18
J: TRBJ2-7
size: .
D: .
DNA: TGTGCCAGCTCACCTACTTTGAACTACGAGCAGTACTTC
CDR3: CASSPTLNYEQYF

V: TRBV18
J: TRBJ1-5
size: few
D: TRBD1
DNA: TGTGCCAGCTCCCCCGGACAGGTTGGTCAGCCCCAGCATTTT
CDR3: CASSPGQVGQPQHF

V: TRBV2
J: TRBJ2-1
size: .
D: TRBD1
DNA: TGTGCCAGCAGTGCCCGGACAGGGGCGGGTAATGAGCAGTTCTTC
CDR3: CASSARTGAGNEQFF

V: TRBV28
J: TRBJ1-5
size: few
D: TRBD1
DNA: TGTGCCAGCAACCGACAGGGGGAGGATCAGCCCCAGCATTTT
CDR3: CASNRQGEDQPQHF

V: TRBV28
J: TRBJ2-7
size: .
D: TRBD1
DNA: TGTGCCAGCAGTCATACCGGGACAGGGTCTTCCGAGCAGTACTTC
CDR3: CASSHTGTGSSEQYF

V: TRBV27
J: TRBJ2-3
size: .
D: TRBD2
DNA: TGTGCCAGCAGTTGGACTAGCGGGATGTTACCAGATACGCAGTATTTT
CDR3: CASSWTSGMLPDTQYF

V: TRBV9
J: TRBJ2-7
size: few
D: TRBD2
DNA: TGTGCCAGCAGCGGAGGGACTAGCGGGAGCGGGAACGAGCAGTACTTC
CDR3: CASSGGTSGSGNEQYF

V: TRBV20-1
J: TRBJ2-3
size: .
D: TRBD2
DNA: TGCAGTGCTAGAGGGCTAGCGGGAGGGCCGTCCGATACGCAGTATTTT
CDR3: CSARGLAGGPSDTQYF

V: TRBV12-3/TRBV12-4
J: TRBJ2-4
size: many
D: .
DNA: TGTGCCAGCAGCCTGGACGGGGCCAAAAACATTCAGTACTTC
CDR3: CASSLDGAKNIQYF

V: TRBV28
J: TRBJ1-1
size: many
D: TRBD1
DNA: TGTGCCAGCAGCCCCGGGACAGGGGTCATGAACACTGAAGCTTTCTTT
CDR3: CASSPGTGVMNTEAFF

V: TRBV6-1
J: TRBJ1-2
size: few
D: .
DNA: TGTGCCAGCAGCCCCCAGCGGAGAATGGAGGGCTACACCTTC
CDR3: CASSPQRRMEGYTF

V: TRBV12-3/TRBV12-4
J: TRBJ2-1
size: .
D: TRBD1
DNA: TGTGCCAGCAGTTCTGCAACAGGGGGTACCTACAATGAGCAGTTCTTC
CDR3: CASSSATGGTYNEQFF

V: TRBV27
J: TRBJ2-2
size: many
D: TRBD1
DNA: TGTGCCAGCAGTTTGGACAGGGGGCATCAGGACACCGGGGAGCTGTTTTTT
CDR3: CASSLDRGHQDTGELFF

V: TRBV5-6
J: TRBJ2-7
size: .
D: TRBD1
DNA: TGTGCCAGCAGCCGAGGGGGACAGTCCTACGAGCAGTACTTC
CDR3: CASSRGGQSYEQYF

V: TRBV6-1
J: TRBJ1-1
size: many
D: .
DNA: TGTGCCAGCAGTGAAGGTACAGAGGGGACTGAAGCTTTCTTT
CDR3: CASSEGTEGTEAFF

V: TRBV15
J: TRBJ1-5
size: many
D: .
DNA: TGTGCCACCAGCAGAGACCAGGGAAGCAATCAGCCCCAGCATTTT
CDR3: CATSRDQGSNQPQHF

V: TRBV28
J: TRBJ1-5
size: .
D: .
DNA: TGTGCCAGCAGCCACGGGGGGGACGAGGATCAGCCCCAGCATTTT
CDR3: CASSHGGDEDQPQHF

V: TRBV3-1
J: TRBJ1-6
size: many
D: .
DNA: TGTGCCAGCAGCCAAGTAGGCAGCCAGTTTAATTCACCCCTCCACTTT
CDR3: CASSQVGSQFNSPLHF

V: TRBV10-1
J: TRBJ2-1
size: few
D: TRBD2
DNA: TGCGCCAGCAGTGTCGGGCCTAGCGGGACTGCCTACAATGAGCAGTTCTTC
CDR3: CASSVGPSGTAYNEQFF